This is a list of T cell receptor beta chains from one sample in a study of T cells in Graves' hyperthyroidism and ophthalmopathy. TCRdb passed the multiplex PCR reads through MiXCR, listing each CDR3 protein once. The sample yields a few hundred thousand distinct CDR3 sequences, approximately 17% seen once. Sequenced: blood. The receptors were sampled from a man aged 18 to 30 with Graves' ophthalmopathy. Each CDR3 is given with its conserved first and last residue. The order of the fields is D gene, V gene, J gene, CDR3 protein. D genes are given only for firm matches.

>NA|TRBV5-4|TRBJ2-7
CASSLGAGDSYEQYF
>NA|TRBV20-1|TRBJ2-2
CSAPVDGAGELFF
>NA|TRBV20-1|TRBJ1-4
CSARVGVPTNEKLFF
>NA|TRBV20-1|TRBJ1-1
CSGPHPRNTEAFF
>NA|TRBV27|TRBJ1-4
CASSLLRATNEKLFF
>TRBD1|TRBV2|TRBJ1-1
CASSRNRGLEAFF
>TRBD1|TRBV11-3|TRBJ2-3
CASTATGTGGRDTQYF
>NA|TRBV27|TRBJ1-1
CASSWDGNTEAFF
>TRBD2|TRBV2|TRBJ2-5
CASRLGLGFWETQYF
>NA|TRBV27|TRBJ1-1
CASNGGGAEAFF
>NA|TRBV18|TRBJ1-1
CASSPAQGTEAFF
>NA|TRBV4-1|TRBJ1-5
CASSRPGEPQHF
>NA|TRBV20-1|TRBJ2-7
CSAISGGGYYEQYF
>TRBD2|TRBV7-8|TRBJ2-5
CASSSPPGGGEQETQYF
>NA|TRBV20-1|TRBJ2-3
CSGGPGTDTQYF
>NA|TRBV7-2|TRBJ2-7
CASSLRGDEAEQYF
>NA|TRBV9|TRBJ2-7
CASSVATAGPDSVAEQYF
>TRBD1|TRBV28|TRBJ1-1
CASSLRQGGNTEAFF
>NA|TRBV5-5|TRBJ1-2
CASSFETRGYTF
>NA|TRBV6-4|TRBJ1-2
CASRTERSGYTF
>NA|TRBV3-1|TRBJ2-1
CTSEDRRGAHEQFF
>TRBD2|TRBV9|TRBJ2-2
CASSVSGGAFTGELFF
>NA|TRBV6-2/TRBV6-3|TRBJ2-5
CASSYLVLDQETQYF
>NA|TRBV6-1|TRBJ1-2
CASSRDNSYGYTF
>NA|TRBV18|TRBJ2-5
CASSSWDAETQYF
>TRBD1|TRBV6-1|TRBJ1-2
CATLEDRYYGYTF
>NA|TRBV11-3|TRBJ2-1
CASTLREEQFF
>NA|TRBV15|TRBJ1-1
CATARDLNTEAFF
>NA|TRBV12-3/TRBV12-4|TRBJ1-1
CASSLIITGEAFF
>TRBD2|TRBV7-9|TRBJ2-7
CASSLFGQGGYEQYF
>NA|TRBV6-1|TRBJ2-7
CASSFDRSTDEQYF
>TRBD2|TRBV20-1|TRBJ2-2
CSASLGLDTGELFF
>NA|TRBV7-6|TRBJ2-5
CASSLPGGETQYF
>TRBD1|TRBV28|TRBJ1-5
CASTPPGQGAGGNQPQHF
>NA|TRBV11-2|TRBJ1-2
CASSLDRDNYGYTF
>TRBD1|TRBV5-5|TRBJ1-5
CASSLVGGSNQPQHF
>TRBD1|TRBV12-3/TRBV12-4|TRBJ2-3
CASRTTGGADTQYF
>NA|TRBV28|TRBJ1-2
CASRRARYTF
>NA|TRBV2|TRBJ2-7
CASSTSFYEQYF
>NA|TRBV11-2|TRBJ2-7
CASSLGTVTYEQYF
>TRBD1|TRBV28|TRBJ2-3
CASSPRAGGSTDTQYF
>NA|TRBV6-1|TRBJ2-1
CASSESLEQFF